This T cell receptor (beta chain) was found in a study of cytomegalovirus exposure and HLA in healthy donors. Study-level results: For cytomegalovirus status, the classifier reportedly gave diagnoses with high specificity and sensitivity.

PCR employed 60 Vbeta and 13 Jbeta primers. Authors' data handling: About 10 million shared chains were among approximately 87 million unique TCR beta chains counted in a later analysis. Assay used: immunoSEQ multiplex PCR; TCRdb lists only in-frame clones, some missing. That table furnishes V, J and clone size, whereas the DNA furnished D and trimming. The table records about 140,000 clones, 80% of them present only once. With regard to this clone: Antigen specificity is unknown.

J was trimmed by 2 bases and V by 5 bases; bases with no gene match: 9. The germline V gene encodes CDR1 MNHNS and CDR2 SASEGT. The CDR3 has 15 residues. The specimen was PBMCs. This sequence joins TRBV6-1 and TRBJ2-7, with 7 bases lining up with TRBD1. The TCR sequence derives from a man younger than 45 in good health and CMV-seronegative. In nucleotides, the CDR3 is TGTGCCAGCAGTAGACAGGGCCACTCCCCCTACGAGCAGTACTTC. Translation: CASSRQGHSPYEQYF.